This is a list of T cell receptor beta chains from one sample in a study of T cell responses to AZD1222 COVID-19 vaccine. The repertoire was sequenced with immunoSEQ multiplex PCR; TCRdb's copy has only in-frame clones and lacks some. The sample lists over 150,000 clones; 70% to 90% were seen once. The source material was peripheral blood, sampled 28 days after the second AZD1222 dose. The receptors here all came from an adult who received the AZD1222 COVID-19 vaccine. The CDR3 runs from the conserved cysteine through the conserved F or W. A D gene is named only where the DNA matches it firmly. Size is stated for part of the rows, as once, few or many counts, or as a class when the clone is expanded.

v_gene: TRBV6-5; abundance: -; d_gene: TRBD2; j_gene: TRBJ2-3; CDR3nt: TGTGCCAGCAGACGCGGACTAGCCACAGATACGCAGTATTTT; CDR3aa: CASRRGLATDTQYF
v_gene: TRBV3-1/TRBV3-2; abundance: -; d_gene: -; j_gene: TRBJ1-3; CDR3nt: TGTGCCAGCAGCCCCAATTACGGGACTGGAAACACCATATATTTT; CDR3aa: CASSPNYGTGNTIYF
v_gene: TRBV7-9; abundance: -; d_gene: -; j_gene: TRBJ2-2; CDR3nt: TGTGCCAGCAGCGGGGGACTCAACCTTACCGGGGAGCTGTTTTTT; CDR3aa: CASSGGLNLTGELFF
v_gene: TRBV7-2; abundance: -; d_gene: TRBD1; j_gene: TRBJ1-2; CDR3nt: TGTGCCAGCAGCCCGACAGGGGTCCGCCCTGGCTACACCTTC; CDR3aa: CASSPTGVRPGYTF
v_gene: TRBV27; abundance: once; d_gene: TRBD2; j_gene: TRBJ2-1; CDR3nt: TGTGCCAGCAGTCCAACCAACTCGGGAGGGCAGTTCTTC; CDR3aa: CASSPTNSGGQFF
v_gene: TRBV30; abundance: -; d_gene: -; j_gene: TRBJ2-7; CDR3nt: TGTGCCTGGAGTGTAGTAGGCTACGAGCAGTACTTC; CDR3aa: CAWSVVGYEQYF
v_gene: TRBV29-1; abundance: -; d_gene: -; j_gene: TRBJ1-4; CDR3nt: TGCAGCGTTGGCAGGGCTAATGAAAAACTGTTTTTT; CDR3aa: CSVGRANEKLFF
v_gene: TRBV12-3/TRBV12-4; abundance: few; d_gene: -; j_gene: TRBJ1-1; CDR3nt: TGTGCCAGCACCCTTAGGGGGAACACTGAAGCTTTCTTT; CDR3aa: CASTLRGNTEAFF
v_gene: TRBV6-1; abundance: -; d_gene: TRBD1; j_gene: TRBJ1-5; CDR3nt: TGTGCCAGCAGTGAAGGGGGACAGGGGGATCAGCCCCAGCATTTT; CDR3aa: CASSEGGQGDQPQHF
v_gene: TRBV4-2; abundance: once; d_gene: -; j_gene: TRBJ1-5; CDR3nt: TGTGCCAGCAGCCAAGATCTGGGGGACAATCAGCCCCAGCATTTT; CDR3aa: CASSQDLGDNQPQHF
v_gene: TRBV5-4; abundance: -; d_gene: TRBD1; j_gene: TRBJ1-1; CDR3nt: TGTGCCAGCGGAGGGGGCCCTGAAGCTTTCTTT; CDR3aa: CASGGGPEAFF
v_gene: TRBV4-1; abundance: -; d_gene: TRBD1; j_gene: TRBJ2-2; CDR3nt: TGCGCCAGCAGCCGAATGACAGGGACCGGGGAGCTGTTTTTT; CDR3aa: CASSRMTGTGELFF
v_gene: TRBV19; abundance: -; d_gene: TRBD1; j_gene: TRBJ1-1; CDR3nt: TGTGCCAGTAGTTTGGGACAGCTGAACACTGAAGCTTTCTTT; CDR3aa: CASSLGQLNTEAFF
v_gene: TRBV5-4; abundance: -; d_gene: -; j_gene: TRBJ2-5; CDR3nt: TGTGCCAGCAGCTTTCAGGGAGGAGAGACCCAGTACTTC; CDR3aa: CASSFQGGETQYF
v_gene: TRBV4-3; abundance: -; d_gene: -; j_gene: TRBJ1-2; CDR3nt: TGCGCCAGCAGCCAAGTAAGCTTAGGGGCCAAGGGTGATGGCTACACCTTC; CDR3aa: CASSQVSLGAKGDGYTF
v_gene: TRBV13; abundance: -; d_gene: -; j_gene: TRBJ1-2; CDR3nt: TGTGCCAGCAGCTTAGGACCAGATCGATTGACGAACGGCTACACCTTC; CDR3aa: CASSLGPDRLTNGYTF
v_gene: TRBV2; abundance: -; d_gene: -; j_gene: TRBJ1-1; CDR3nt: TGTGCCAGTAACCTCGAAGACACTGAAGCTTTCTTT; CDR3aa: CASNLEDTEAFF
v_gene: TRBV3-1/TRBV3-2; abundance: few; d_gene: -; j_gene: TRBJ1-2; CDR3nt: TGTGCCAGCAGCAACAGGGACGGCTATGGCTACACCTTC; CDR3aa: CASSNRDGYGYTF
v_gene: TRBV5-1; abundance: -; d_gene: TRBD1; j_gene: TRBJ1-2; CDR3nt: TGCGCCAGCACGGGGGACAGCTCTAACTATGGCTACACCTTC; CDR3aa: CASTGDSSNYGYTF
v_gene: TRBV6-6; abundance: -; d_gene: TRBD2; j_gene: TRBJ2-5; CDR3nt: TGTGCCAGCAGTTACTCGACTGGAGGGGAGGGCCAGTACTTC; CDR3aa: CASSYSTGGEGQYF
v_gene: TRBV5-6; abundance: -; d_gene: TRBD1; j_gene: TRBJ1-2; CDR3nt: TGTGCCAGCAGCGTGGACAGGGCGTATGGCTACACCTTC; CDR3aa: CASSVDRAYGYTF
v_gene: TRBV14; abundance: -; d_gene: -; j_gene: TRBJ2-2; CDR3nt: TGTGCCAGCAGCCTATACAGGGAGGGATGGACCGGGGAGCTGTTTTTT; CDR3aa: CASSLYREGWTGELFF
v_gene: TRBV5-4; abundance: -; d_gene: -; j_gene: TRBJ2-3; CDR3nt: TGTGCCAGCAGCTTGGAAACAGATACGCAGTATTTT; CDR3aa: CASSLETDTQYF
v_gene: TRBV6-5; abundance: -; d_gene: -; j_gene: TRBJ2-7; CDR3nt: TGTGCCAGCAGAAGAGCAACCAGCTCCTACGAGCAGTACTTC; CDR3aa: CASRRATSSYEQYF
v_gene: TRBV5-4; abundance: -; d_gene: -; j_gene: TRBJ1-1; CDR3nt: TGTGCCAGCAGTACTCCCGGACAGAGGTGGACTGAAGCTTTCTTT; CDR3aa: CASSTPGQRWTEAFF
v_gene: TRBV2; abundance: -; d_gene: TRBD1; j_gene: TRBJ2-7; CDR3nt: TGTGCCAGCAAAGAACAACAGGGGGCAGGTGGCTACGAGCAGTACTTC; CDR3aa: CASKEQQGAGGYEQYF